This T cell receptor (beta chain) is drawn from a study of cytomegalovirus exposure and HLA in healthy donors. Study-level points and caveats: In a later analysis, HLA-C alleles had the fewest associated TCRs, DRB1 alleles the most. According to reports, the classifier identified cytomegalovirus status with high specificity and sensitivity. TRBV6-2, TRBV6-3 and other indistinguishable V segments were excluded.

The V and J ends lost 3 bases and 3 bases, in that order; junction bases with no gene match: 12. The CDR3 extends over 17 amino acids. The V gene's germline CDR1 is SGHKS and CDR2 YYEKEE (reference sequence). PCR primers comprised 60 Vbeta and 13 Jbeta primers. This table comes from immunoSEQ multiplex PCR, and its TCRdb copy is limited to in-frame clones, with some not included. The table shows about 140,000 clones, with 75% occurring only once. This clone was detected a few times. Its antigen remains unknown. The source is a man aged 35-49 years in good health and CMV-seronegative. Specimen: PBMCs. V usage is TRBV5-5 and J usage is TRBJ1-3; 7 bases are a match to TRBD1. CDR3 loop: CASSSQWAAGGGNTIYF. The CDR3 bases are TGTGCCAGCAGCTCCCAGTGGGCGGCAGGGGGTGGAAACACCATATATTTT. Full variable domain (remainder filled in from reference TRBV5-5 and TRBJ1-3): DAGVTQSPTHLIKTRGQQVTLRCSPISGHKSVSWYQQVLGQGPQFIFQYYEKEERGRGNFPDRFSARQFPNYSSELNVNALLLGDSALYLCASSSQWAAGGGNTIYFGEGSWLTVV.